This T cell receptor beta chain was profiled in a study of blood T cell repertoires in COVID-19. Across the study: Acute and convalescent COVID-19 specimens originated in the United States, Italy and Spain. Sample material is recorded as cDNA or gDNA derived from T cells, B-cell-depleted T cells, or PBMCs.

V shed 4 bases and J 2 bases; nucleotides not matched to a gene: 5. The CDR3 spans 16 residues. Germline CDR1 and CDR2: SGHNT and YYREEE (reference sequence). Assay used: immunoSEQ multiplex PCR; TCRdb lists only in-frame clones, some missing. The repertoire holds about 360,000 clones, with about 88% as singletons. Patients in Seattle were enrolled during active infection, then followed longitudinally. Input material: peripheral blood. This clonotype was obtained from a woman aged 60 to 75 with COVID-19, enrolled during active disease. The V gene is TRBV5-4, the J gene TRBJ2-2, with 10 nucleotides matching TRBD1. CDR3 amino acids: CASSAGTGVNTGELFF. In nucleotides, the CDR3 is TGTGCCAGCAGCGCCGGGACAGGGGTAAACACCGGGGAGCTGTTTTTT.